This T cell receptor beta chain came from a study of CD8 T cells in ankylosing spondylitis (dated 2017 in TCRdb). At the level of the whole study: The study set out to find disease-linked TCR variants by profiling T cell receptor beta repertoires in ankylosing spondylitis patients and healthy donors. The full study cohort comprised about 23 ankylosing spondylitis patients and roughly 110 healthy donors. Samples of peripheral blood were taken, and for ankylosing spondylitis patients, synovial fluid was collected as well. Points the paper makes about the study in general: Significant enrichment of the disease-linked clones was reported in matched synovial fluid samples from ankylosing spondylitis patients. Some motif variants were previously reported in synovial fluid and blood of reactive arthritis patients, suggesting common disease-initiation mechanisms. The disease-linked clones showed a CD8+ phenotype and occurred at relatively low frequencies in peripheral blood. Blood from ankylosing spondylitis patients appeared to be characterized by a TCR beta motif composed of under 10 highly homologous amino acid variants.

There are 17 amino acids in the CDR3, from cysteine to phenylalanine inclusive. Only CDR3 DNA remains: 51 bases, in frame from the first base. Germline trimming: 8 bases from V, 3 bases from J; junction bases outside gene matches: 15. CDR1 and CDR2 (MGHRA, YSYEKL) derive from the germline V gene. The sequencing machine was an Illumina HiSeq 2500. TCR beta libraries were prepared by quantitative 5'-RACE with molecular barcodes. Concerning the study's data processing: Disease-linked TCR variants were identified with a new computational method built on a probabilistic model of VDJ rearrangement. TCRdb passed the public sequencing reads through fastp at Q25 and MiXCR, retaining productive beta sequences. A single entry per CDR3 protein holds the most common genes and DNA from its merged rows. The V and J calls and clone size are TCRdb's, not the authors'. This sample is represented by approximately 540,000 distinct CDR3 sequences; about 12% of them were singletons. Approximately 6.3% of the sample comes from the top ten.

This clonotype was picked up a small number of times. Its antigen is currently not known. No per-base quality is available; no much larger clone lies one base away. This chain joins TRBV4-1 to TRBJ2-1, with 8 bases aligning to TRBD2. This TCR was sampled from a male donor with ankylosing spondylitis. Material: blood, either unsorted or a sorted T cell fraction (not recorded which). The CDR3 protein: CASQSPLASGFYNEQFF. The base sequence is TGCGCCAGCCAAAGCCCCCTCGCTAGCGGGTTCTACAATGAGCAGTTCTTC.